This T cell receptor (beta chain) originates from a study of blood T cell repertoires in COVID-19 (dated by TCRdb to the early 2020s). Regarding the research as a whole: Collaborator samples came from the United States, Italy and Spain and covered acute and convalescent phases of COVID-19. The repertoires were made available in a free public database intended to serve as a resource for research on the immune response to SARS-CoV-2. Deeply sampled blood TCRbeta repertoires from subjects exposed to, actively infected with, or recovered from COVID-19 were included in the dataset. The prospective study material was composed of cDNA or gDNA derived from T cells, B-cell-depleted T cells, or PBMCs. Where HLA class I and class II types were available, the types were taken from metadata supplied by the sample provider, not from assay-based typing. Sample metadata almost always included a de-identified subject ID, COVID-19 status, age in years and sex. Samples were obtained from the ongoing ImmuneRACE study (first 160 participants) and from over a thousand subjects provided by 6 global collaborators.

The paper's findings and limits, for the study overall: Clinical and demographic metadata were provided uncurated, with the amount varying by source and participant.

TCRbeta CDR3 regions were amplified from genomic DNA using the immunoSEQ Assay, a bias-controlled multiplex PCR. On the study's bioinformatics: The number of nucleated cells in each sample was estimated by amplification of reference gene primers within the assay. To quantify the absolute abundance of each unique TCRbeta CDR3 rearrangement, sequence reads were collapsed and filtered. For each sample, productive Simpson clonality was calculated by taking the square root of Simpson's diversity index across productive rearrangements. Entries here come from immuneACCESS through TCRdb and include only in-frame sequences with V and J called. Some clones fail to appear in such tables; in the studies checked, an unresolved V gene covers under half of the shortfall, and the cause of the remainder is unknown. V and J calls and clone size follow that table, whereas D and trimming were derived from the DNA. This sample lists some 71,000 clones; around 84% were detected once. Roughly 0.83% of the sample is in the top ten clones.

Regarding this clone: It has no known antigen specificity. It has no much larger one-base neighbor in the sample; base qualities were not kept.

Collaborating institutions collected whole blood in K2EDTA tubes following their own protocols. For TCRbeta analysis, collaborator samples were shipped as frozen whole blood, as isolated PBMCs, or as DNA extracted from either sample type. The receptor's source is a woman in her 70s with acute or convalescent COVID-19. Sequenced material: peripheral blood.

The CDR3 here reads CASRHTNSPLHF. The nucleotides are TGTGCCAGCAGACACACAAATTCACCCCTCCACTTT. The chain employs TRBV6-5 and TRBJ1-6, with the D gene too uncertain to name. The germline V gene sets CDR1 to MNHEY and CDR2 to SVGAGI. Spanning cysteine to phenylalanine, the CDR3 consists of 12 amino acids. CDR3 DNA is the only sequence kept; it has 36 bases, read in frame from the first base. Trimming at the junction amounts to 6 bases on V and 7 bases on J, and the germline ends lie 7 bases apart.